This TCR beta chain was obtained from a study of cytomegalovirus exposure and HLA in healthy donors. Vbeta (60) and Jbeta (13) primers were used in the PCR. Data came from immunoSEQ multiplex PCR; TCRdb stores just in-frame clones and leaves some out. The table records 150,000 to 200,000 clones, 70% of them present only once. Germline CDR1 is LNHDA and CDR2 is SQIVND (reference sequence). V was pared by 0 bases and J by 4 bases, with 9 bases between. This CDR3 spans 14 amino acids. Notes on this clone: Its specificity is unknown.

Study observations and caveats: In a later analysis, parvovirus B19, influenza, CMV and Epstein-Barr virus appeared linked to several top co-occurrence clusters. TCR beta sequences numbering roughly 16,000 were associated with HLA alleles at 0.05 false discovery rate in a later analysis. The authors later found HLA-associated TCR beta chains more clonally expanded than equally common others.

This chain joins TRBV19 and TRBJ1-1; D gene uncertain. The TCR comes from a man in his late teens or twenties in good health and CMV-seropositive. What was sequenced was PBMCs. CDR3 amino acids: CASSIDGSATEAFF. The DNA of the CDR3 is TGTGCCAGTAGTATAGATGGGAGTGCCACTGAAGCTTTCTTT.